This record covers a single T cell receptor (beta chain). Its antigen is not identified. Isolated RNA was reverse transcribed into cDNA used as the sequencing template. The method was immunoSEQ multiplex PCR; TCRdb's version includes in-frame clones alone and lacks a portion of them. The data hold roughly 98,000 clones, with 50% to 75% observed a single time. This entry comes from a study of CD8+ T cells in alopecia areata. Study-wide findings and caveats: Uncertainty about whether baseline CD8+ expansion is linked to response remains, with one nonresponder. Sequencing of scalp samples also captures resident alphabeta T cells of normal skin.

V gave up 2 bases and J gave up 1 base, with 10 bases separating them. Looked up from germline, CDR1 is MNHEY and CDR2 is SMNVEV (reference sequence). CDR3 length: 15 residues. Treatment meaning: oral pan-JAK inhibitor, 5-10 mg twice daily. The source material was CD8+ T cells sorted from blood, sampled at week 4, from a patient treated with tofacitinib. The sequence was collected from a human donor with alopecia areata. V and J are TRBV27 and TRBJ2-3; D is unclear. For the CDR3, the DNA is TGTGCCAGCAGTTTAGTTGGCGGAGGCACAGATACGCAGTATTTT. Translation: CASSLVGGGTDTQYF.